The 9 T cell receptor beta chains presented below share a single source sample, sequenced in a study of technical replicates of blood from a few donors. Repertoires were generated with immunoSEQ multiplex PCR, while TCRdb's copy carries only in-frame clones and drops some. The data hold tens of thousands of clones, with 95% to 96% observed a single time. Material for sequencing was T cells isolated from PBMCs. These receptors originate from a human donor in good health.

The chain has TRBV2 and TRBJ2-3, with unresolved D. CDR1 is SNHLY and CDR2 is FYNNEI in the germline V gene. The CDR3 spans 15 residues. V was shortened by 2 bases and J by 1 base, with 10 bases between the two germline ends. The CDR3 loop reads CASSEPGGGTDTQYF. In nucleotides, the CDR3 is TGTGCCAGCAGTGAACCCGGCGGAGGCACAGATACGCAGTATTTT. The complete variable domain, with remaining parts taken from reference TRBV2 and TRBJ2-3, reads EPEVTQTPSHQVTQMGQEVILRCVPISNHLYFYWYRQILGQKVEFLVSFYNNEISEKSEIFDDQFSVERPDGSNFTLKIRSTKLEDSAMYFCASSEPGGGTDTQYFGPGTRLTVL.

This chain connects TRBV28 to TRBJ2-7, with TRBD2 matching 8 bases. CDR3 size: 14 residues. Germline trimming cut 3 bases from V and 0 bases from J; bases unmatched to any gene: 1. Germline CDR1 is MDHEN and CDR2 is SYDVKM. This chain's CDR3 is CASSFLAGSYEQYF. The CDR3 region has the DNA TGTGCCAGCAGTTTTCTAGCGGGCTCCTACGAGCAGTACTTC.

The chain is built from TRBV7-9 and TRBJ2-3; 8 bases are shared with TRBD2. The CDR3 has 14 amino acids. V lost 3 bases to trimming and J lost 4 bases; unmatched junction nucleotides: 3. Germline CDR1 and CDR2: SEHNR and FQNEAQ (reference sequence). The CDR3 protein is CASSFSGNPDTQYF. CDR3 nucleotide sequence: TGTGCCAGCAGCTTTAGCGGGAACCCAGATACGCAGTATTTT.

The CDR3 nucleotides are TGTGCCAGCAGCTCCCAAGTGCGAGAGCTCACAGATACGCAGTATTTT. Translation: CASSSQVRELTDTQYF. This chain joins TRBV7-2 and TRBJ2-3; D gene uncertain. Germline V lookup: CDR1 SGHTA, CDR2 FQGNSA. V lost 4 bases and J lost 2, with 16 bases in between. The CDR3 runs 16 residues.

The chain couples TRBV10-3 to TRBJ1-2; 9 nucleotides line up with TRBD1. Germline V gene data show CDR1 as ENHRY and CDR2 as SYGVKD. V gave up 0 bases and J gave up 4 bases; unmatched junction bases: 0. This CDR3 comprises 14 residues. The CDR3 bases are TGTGCCATCAGTGAGTCACAGGGGGCCTATGGCTACACCTTC. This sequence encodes CAISESQGAYGYTF.

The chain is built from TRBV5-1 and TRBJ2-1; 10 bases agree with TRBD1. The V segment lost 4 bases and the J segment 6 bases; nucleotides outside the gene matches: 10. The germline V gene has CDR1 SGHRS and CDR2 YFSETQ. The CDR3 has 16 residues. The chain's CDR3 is CASSLADRGLSNEQFF. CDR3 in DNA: TGCGCCAGCAGCCTCGCCGACAGGGGGCTCAGCAATGAGCAGTTCTTC.

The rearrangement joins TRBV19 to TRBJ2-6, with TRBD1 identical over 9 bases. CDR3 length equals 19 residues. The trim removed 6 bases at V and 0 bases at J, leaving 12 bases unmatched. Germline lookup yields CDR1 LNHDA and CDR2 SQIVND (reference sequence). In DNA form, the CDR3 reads TGTGCCAGTAGCGGGATAACAGGGGGCTTGCTCTCTGGGGCCAACGTCCTGACTTTC. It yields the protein CASSGITGGLLSGANVLTF.

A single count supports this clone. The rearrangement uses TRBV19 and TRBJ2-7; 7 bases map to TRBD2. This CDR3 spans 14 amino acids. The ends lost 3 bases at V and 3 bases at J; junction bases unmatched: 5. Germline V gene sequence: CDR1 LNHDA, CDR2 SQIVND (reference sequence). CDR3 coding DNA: TGTGCCAGTAGTATGCTTGGGACTAACTACGAGCAGTACTTC. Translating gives CASSMLGTNYEQYF.

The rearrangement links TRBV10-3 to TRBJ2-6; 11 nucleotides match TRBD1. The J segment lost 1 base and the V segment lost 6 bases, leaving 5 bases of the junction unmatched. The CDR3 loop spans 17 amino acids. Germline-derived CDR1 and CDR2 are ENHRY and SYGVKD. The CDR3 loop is CAIRGDRGNSGANVLTF. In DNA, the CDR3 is TGTGCCATCAGAGGGGACAGGGGGAATTCTGGGGCCAACGTCCTGACTTTC.